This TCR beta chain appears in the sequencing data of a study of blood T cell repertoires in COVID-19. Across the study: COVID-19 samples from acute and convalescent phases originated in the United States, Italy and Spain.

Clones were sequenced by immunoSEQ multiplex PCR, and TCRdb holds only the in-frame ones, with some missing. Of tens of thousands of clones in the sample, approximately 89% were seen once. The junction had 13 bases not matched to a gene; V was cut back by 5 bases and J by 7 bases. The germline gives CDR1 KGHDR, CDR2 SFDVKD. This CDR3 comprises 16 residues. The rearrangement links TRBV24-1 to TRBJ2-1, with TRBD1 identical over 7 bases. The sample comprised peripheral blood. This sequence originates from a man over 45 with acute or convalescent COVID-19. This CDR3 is CATSAFESTGNNEQFF. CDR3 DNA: TGTGCCACCAGTGCCTTTGAGTCGACAGGGAATAATGAGCAGTTCTTC.